Listed here are 25 T cell receptor beta chains from one sample, sequenced in a study of cytomegalovirus exposure and HLA in healthy donors. The study ran its PCR with 60 Vbeta and 13 Jbeta primers. Libraries were prepared by immunoSEQ multiplex PCR; TCRdb keeps only in-frame clonotypes and omits some of them. Of some 110,000 clones listed, about 70% were seen once; the top ten hold around 4.8%. Material for sequencing was PBMCs. The origin of the receptors is a man aged 30 to 45 in good health and CMV-seropositive.

This clone was recorded only once. This chain links TRBV11-2 with TRBJ1-1; 9 bases line up with TRBD1. CDR3 length: 17 amino acids. Unmatched junction bases numbered 12, after V lost 2 bases and J lost 5 bases. Germline CDR1 and CDR2: SGHAT and FQNNGV. The DNA for the CDR3 is TGTGCCAGCAGCTTAACTAACAGGGGGCGGCCAGGGACTGAAGCTTTCTTT. Translating it yields CASSLTNRGRPGTEAFF.

This clone turned up a few times. This chain connects TRBV4-1 to TRBJ1-2; 7 nucleotides agree with TRBD1. The CDR3 consists of 16 residues. Trimming removed 1 base from V and 6 bases from J; junction bases left unmatched: 11. CDR1 is MGHRA and CDR2 is YSYEKL in the germline V gene. CDR3 residues: CASSQGITGTVHGYTF. The DNA of the CDR3 is TGCGCCAGCAGCCAAGGGATTACCGGGACAGTTCATGGCTACACCTTC.

The chain recombines TRBV5-6 with TRBJ2-6, with D possibly matching TRBD1 (6 bases). The CDR3 spans 14 residues. Germline CDR1 and CDR2: SGHDT and YYEEEE. Between the trimmed V and J ends, which lost 3 bases and 8 bases, there was a span of 12 bases. CDR3 DNA: TGTGCCAGCAGCTCCGGACAGATTCCCAACGTCCTGACTTTC. Protein: CASSSGQIPNVLTF.

The chain couples TRBV7-3 to TRBJ1-2; 9 bases agree with TRBD1. The germline gives CDR1 SGHTA, CDR2 FQGTGA. The CDR3 runs 15 residues. With V trimmed by 5 bases and J by 5 bases, 9 bases remained unmatched. In DNA, the CDR3 is TGTGCCAGCAGCCCCGGACAGGGGAATTTATATGGCTACACCTTC. Encoded protein: CASSPGQGNLYGYTF.

This chain joins TRBV9 and TRBJ1-4, with 10 bases identical to TRBD1. Trimming cost V 0 bases and J 7 bases; bases outside gene matches: 3. CDR1 SGDLS and CDR2 YYNGEE come from the germline V gene. There are 15 residues in the CDR3. The CDR3 spells CASSVAGTGAEKLFF. CDR3 nucleotide sequence: TGTGCCAGCAGCGTAGCCGGGACAGGGGCTGAAAAACTGTTTTTT.

V gene TRBV11-2 combines with J gene TRBJ2-1, with D possibly being TRBD2 (6 bases). Germline assignment: CDR1 SGHAT and CDR2 FQNNGV. The CDR3 length is 15 residues. V was pared by 3 bases and J by 1 base, with 10 bases between. The CDR3 loop reads CASSFSGESYNEQFF. The DNA for the CDR3 is TGTGCCAGCAGCTTTAGCGGTGAATCCTACAATGAGCAGTTCTTC. The full variable domain, with the rest looked up from reference TRBV11-2 and TRBJ2-1, is EAGVAQSPRYKIIEKRQSVAFWCNPISGHATLYWYQQILGQGPKLLIQFQNNGVVDDSQLPKDRFSAERLKGVDSTLKIQPAKLEDSAVYLCASSFSGESYNEQFFGPGTRLTVL.

The chain carries TRBV5-6 and TRBJ1-2; possible D gene TRBD1, 5 bases. CDR3 length: 14 residues. Germline-derived CDR1 and CDR2 are SGHDT and YYEEEE. The V and J ends lost 2 bases and 8 bases respectively, with 16 bases between them. Here the CDR3 DNA reads TGTGCCAGCAGCTTCCTAGGGGACTCGGGGGGCTACACCTTC. It codes for CASSFLGDSGGYTF. The whole variable domain, filled in from reference TRBV5-6 and TRBJ1-2, reads DAGVTQSPTHLIKTRGQQVTLRCSPKSGHDTVSWYQQALGQGPQFIFQYYEEEERQRGNFPDRFSGHQFPNYSSELNVNALLLGDSALYLCASSFLGDSGGYTFGSGTRLTVV.

In its sample, this clone was seen a few times. The chain has TRBV5-1 and TRBJ1-1; D not resolved. This CDR3 is 15 amino acids long. The V and J ends lost 4 bases and 1 base respectively, with 14 bases between them. CDR1 is SGHRS and CDR2 is YFSETQ in the germline V gene. Written as DNA, the CDR3 is TGCGCCAGCAGCGAGGTGGGTTCCGGGAACACTGAAGCTTTCTTT. This sequence encodes CASSEVGSGNTEAFF.

The rearrangement joins TRBV6-1 to TRBJ2-6; possible D gene TRBD1, 5 bases. The germline CDR1 and CDR2 sequences are MNHNS and SASEGT. The ends were cut back, 6 bases at V and 0 bases at J, with 9 bases in the middle. The CDR3 runs to 15 residues. CDR3 in DNA: TGTGCCAGCAGCATGGACATCTCTGGGGCCAACGTCCTGACTTTC. It specifies CASSMDISGANVLTF.

The chain is built from TRBV2 and TRBJ2-1; 7 nucleotides align to TRBD1. Germline assignment: CDR1 SNHLY and CDR2 FYNNEI. Trimming at V came to 4 bases and at J to 13 bases, leaving 7 bases not matched to a gene. This CDR3 has 12 residues. The CDR3 here is CASSGGQLRQFF. In DNA form, the CDR3 reads TGTGCCAGCAGTGGGGGACAGTTGAGACAGTTCTTC.

The rearrangement links TRBV6-5 to TRBJ2-3; D possibly corresponds to TRBD2 (5 bases). CDR3 length equals 12 residues. Germline V lookup: CDR1 MNHEY, CDR2 SVGAGI. The CDR3 region is CAARGSTDTQYF. CDR3 DNA: TGTGCTGCCCGAGGGAGCACAGATACGCAGTATTTT.

The chain employs TRBV7-2 and TRBJ2-7; a weak D match, TRBD2 (7 bases). Germline V gene sequence: CDR1 SGHTA, CDR2 FQGNSA. Trimming pared 3 bases from V and 7 bases from J, leaving 19 bases between. The CDR3 covers 15 residues. CDR3 coding DNA: TGTGCCAGCAGCTTTAGGGACGGGGGGCCGGGAGAGCAGTACTTC. Protein sequence: CASSFRDGGPGEQYF.

The chain combines TRBV5-1 with TRBJ2-5, with D maybe TRBD1 (5 bases). Trimming pared 6 bases from V and 5 bases from J, leaving 20 bases between. CDR3 length: 15 amino acids. Looked up from germline, CDR1 is SGHRS and CDR2 is YFSETQ. CDR3 bases: TGCGCCAGCACCCTGGTCGGGCGCCCAGGGGAGACCCAGTACTTC. It translates to CASTLVGRPGETQYF.

The chain employs TRBV2 and TRBJ1-2; 11 bases are a match to TRBD1. The V gene's germline CDR1 is SNHLY and CDR2 FYNNEI. This CDR3 contains 16 residues. V was pared by 8 bases and J by 6 bases, with 14 bases of the junction left unmatched. CDR3 coding DNA: TGTGCCAGCTCGTTAACCGGGACAGGGGGTCAAGATGGCTACACCTTC. It translates to CASSLTGTGGQDGYTF.

This clone was found once. The chain uses TRBV30 and TRBJ2-5; D is ambiguous. This CDR3 contains 13 residues. Germline V CDR1 and CDR2: GTSNPN, SVGIG (reference sequence). V gave up 1 base and J gave up 3 bases, with 9 bases separating them. The CDR3 bases are TGTGCCTGGAGTGGACATTCTAAAGAGACCCAGTACTTC. Translation gives CAWSGHSKETQYF.

The chain carries TRBV9 and TRBJ2-2, with 8 bases aligning to TRBD2. The CDR3 loop spans 15 amino acids. The V gene end was trimmed by 4 bases and the J gene end by 6 bases; junction bases not matched to a gene: 8. Germline V gives CDR1 SGDLS, CDR2 YYNGEE. The CDR3 is CASSPLAGGPGELFF. CDR3 bases: TGTGCCAGCAGCCCCCTGGCGGGGGGCCCCGGGGAGCTGTTTTTT. The whole variable domain, remainder taken from reference TRBV9 and TRBJ2-2, is DSGVTQTPKHLITATGQRVTLRCSPRSGDLSVYWYQQSLDQGLQFLIQYYNGEERAKGNILERFSAQQFPDLHSELNLSSLELGDSALYFCASSPLAGGPGELFFGEGSRLTVL.

V is TRBV30 and J is TRBJ1-2, with a weak D call TRBD1 (5 bases). The germline V gene encodes CDR1 GTSNPN and CDR2 SVGIG (reference sequence). The CDR3 is made up of 13 amino acids. CDR3 amino acids: CATSEGEGGGYTF. The CDR3 bases are TGTGCTACTTCGGAAGGGGAAGGAGGGGGCTACACCTTC.

The chain uses TRBV11-3 and TRBJ2-1; a possible D gene is TRBD1 (6 bases). The CDR3 spans 16 residues. CDR1 SGHNT and CDR2 YENEEA come from the germline V gene. The germline V and J ends were trimmed by 5 bases and 6 bases, with 20 bases remaining between them. The CDR3 region is CASSISGTISGNEQFF. Written as DNA, the CDR3 is TGTGCCAGCAGCATCTCCGGGACAATAAGCGGCAATGAGCAGTTCTTC.

The rearrangement uses TRBV19 and TRBJ2-1, with 7 bases fitting TRBD1. The CDR3 spans 15 residues. Germline CDR1 LNHDA, CDR2 SQIVND (reference sequence). J was trimmed by 0 bases and V by 5 bases; bases with no gene match: 4. CDR3 DNA: TGTGCCAGTAGTGTACAGGGGATCTCCTACAATGAGCAGTTCTTC. Translated: CASSVQGISYNEQFF. The full variable domain, rest sourced from reference TRBV19 and TRBJ2-1, is DGGITQSPKYLFRKEGQNVTLSCEQNLNHDAMYWYRQDPGQGLRLIYYSQIVNDFQKGDIAEGYSVSREKKESFPLTVTSAQKNPTAFYLCASSVQGISYNEQFFGPGTRLTVL.

The rearrangement joins TRBV11-2 to TRBJ2-5; 10 positions agree with TRBD1. Germline CDR1 and CDR2: SGHAT and FQNNGV. V dropped 4 bases and J dropped 5; count of bases not matched to a gene: 4. CDR3 length equals 14 residues. The CDR3 spells CASSSTGGLETQYF. DNA of the CDR3: TGTGCCAGCAGCTCGACAGGGGGCCTGGAGACCCAGTACTTC.

This clone has only a few counts. In DNA form, the CDR3 reads TGCGCCAGCAGCCAGATTACCGGGACAGATGCCTACTACGAGCAGTACTTC. Its translation: CASSQITGTDAYYEQYF. This sequence joins TRBV4-3 and TRBJ2-7, with 7 bases fitting TRBD1. The V gene end was trimmed by 3 bases and the J gene end by 3 bases; junction bases not matched to a gene: 14. Germline V CDR1 and CDR2: LGHNA, YSLEER. The CDR3 runs to 17 residues.

The rearrangement joins TRBV28 to TRBJ1-5; D unclear. The ends were cut back, 5 bases at V and 4 bases at J, with 9 bases in the middle. Germline CDR1 MDHEN, CDR2 SYDVKM. CDR3 length: 13 amino acids. The CDR3 spells CASSPRENQPQHF. DNA of the CDR3: TGTGCCAGCAGTCCCCGGGAAAATCAGCCCCAGCATTTT.

This clone was counted between two and nine times. This chain joins TRBV4-3 and TRBJ1-5; 8 bases agree with TRBD1. CDR1 is LGHNA and CDR2 is YSLEER in the germline V gene. This CDR3 is built from 14 residues. With 3 bases clipped from V and 3 bases from J, the junction kept 1 base outside the gene matches. CDR3 protein: CASSQTGDNQPQHF. The CDR3 DNA sequence: TGCGCCAGCAGCCAGACAGGGGACAATCAGCCCCAGCATTTT.

This clone was observed once. V gene TRBV6-5 combines with J gene TRBJ2-3, with 8 nucleotides matching TRBD1. This CDR3 contains 13 residues. Germline values: CDR1 MNHEY, CDR2 SVGAGI. The trim removed 10 bases at V and 3 bases at J, leaving 6 bases unmatched. CDR3 sequence reads: CATLDRATDTQYF. The DNA of the CDR3 is TGTGCCACCCTGGACAGGGCTACAGATACGCAGTATTTT.

This rearrangement joins TRBV5-1 to TRBJ2-3; D gene ambiguous. Germline lookup yields CDR1 SGHRS and CDR2 YFSETQ. The V end lost 4 bases, the J end lost 7 bases, and 7 bases lay between the germline ends. The CDR3 covers 11 residues. CDR3 protein: CASSIEYTQYF. The DNA for the CDR3 is TGCGCCAGCAGCATAGAATATACGCAGTATTTT.